These 9 T cell receptor beta chains share one sample of origin, sequenced in a study of blood T cell repertoires in COVID-19. Assay: immunoSEQ multiplex PCR; the TCRdb copy retains only in-frame clones and omits some. The sample yields 80,000 to 90,000 clones, about four fifths seen once. The sample was peripheral blood. The source of these receptors is an elderly woman with acute or convalescent COVID-19.

The CDR3 spells CASSIEGLAAQETQYF. CDR3 nucleotides: TGTGCCAGTAGTATAGAGGGACTAGCGGCACAAGAGACCCAGTACTTC. The V gene is TRBV19, the J gene TRBJ2-5; 11 bases are a match to TRBD2. The V gene end was trimmed by 0 bases and the J gene end by 2 bases; junction bases not matched to a gene: 2. CDR1 LNHDA and CDR2 SQIVND come from the germline V gene (reference sequence). The CDR3 is 16 residues long. Full variable domain (remainder filled in from reference TRBV19 and TRBJ2-5): DGGITQSPKYLFRKEGQNVTLSCEQNLNHDAMYWYRQDPGQGLRLIYYSQIVNDFQKGDIAEGYSVSREKKESFPLTVTSAQKNPTAFYLCASSIEGLAAQETQYFGPGTRLLVL.

This chain joins TRBV6-6 and TRBJ1-1; D possibly corresponds to TRBD1 (5 bases). Per the germline V gene, CDR1 is MNHNY and CDR2 is SVGAGI (reference sequence). Trimming pared 6 bases from V and 4 bases from J, leaving 15 bases between. The CDR3 has 14 residues. CDR3 residues: CASSTRRGFTEAFF. The CDR3 DNA is TGTGCCAGCAGCACACGGAGGGGATTCACTGAAGCTTTCTTT.

The chain has TRBV27 and TRBJ1-2; D remains ambiguous. The V end lost 5 bases, the J end lost 6 bases, and 13 bases lay between the germline ends. This CDR3 contains 13 residues. Per the germline V gene, CDR1 is MNHEY and CDR2 is SMNVEV (reference sequence). The CDR3 region is CASSAAYSDGYTF. CDR3 sequence (DNA): TGTGCCAGCAGTGCGGCTTATTCGGATGGCTACACCTTC.

The chain links TRBV29-1 to TRBJ2-2; 9 bases line up with TRBD1. CDR3 size: 15 residues. The V gene end was trimmed by 6 bases and the J gene end by 3 bases; junction bases not matched to a gene: 8. Germline V lookup: CDR1 SQVTM, CDR2 ANQGSEA. CDR3 protein: CSVGTGNFDTGELFF. As DNA, the CDR3 is TGCAGCGTCGGGACAGGGAATTTTGACACCGGGGAGCTGTTTTTT.

The genes are TRBV7-9 and TRBJ1-2; possible D gene TRBD1, 6 bases. Deletions cut 1 base from V and 6 bases from J, with 9 bases between. Germline V CDR1 and CDR2: SEHNR, FQNEAQ (reference sequence). The length of the CDR3 is 13 residues. The CDR3 DNA reads TGTGCCAGCAGCTTAGGATCAGGGGATGGCTACACCTTC. Translating gives CASSLGSGDGYTF.

The J gene is TRBJ2-2, the V gene TRBV28; 8 bases are shared with TRBD2. J gave up 5 bases and V 4 bases, and 6 bases lay outside the gene matches. Germline V gene sequence: CDR1 MDHEN, CDR2 SYDVKM. This CDR3 contains 15 residues. DNA of the CDR3: TGTGCCAGCAGTTCCTACGTAGCGGGAACCGGGGAGCTGTTTTTT. This translates into CASSSYVAGTGELFF.

This chain links TRBV5-1 with TRBJ2-1, with a weak D call TRBD1 (6 bases). This CDR3 has 13 amino acids. Germline V CDR1 and CDR2: SGHRS, YFSETQ. V was pared by 1 base and J by 9 bases, with 11 bases between. The CDR3 DNA reads TGCGCCAGCAGCTTGTCCTTGGACAGTGAGCAGTTCTTC. This codes for CASSLSLDSEQFF. The variable domain in full, with the rest retrieved from reference TRBV5-1 and TRBJ2-1, is KAGVTQTPRYLIKTRGQQVTLSCSPISGHRSVSWYQQTPGQGLQFLFEYFSETQRNKGNFPGRFSGRQFSNSRSEMNVSTLELGDSALYLCASSLSLDSEQFFGPGTRLTVL.

The V call is TRBV27, the J call TRBJ1-1, with a tentative D call TRBD1 (6 bases). The germline V gene encodes CDR1 MNHEY and CDR2 SMNVEV (reference sequence). This CDR3 has 15 residues. V shed 7 bases and J shed 6 bases, with 21 bases lying between them. CDR3 nucleotides: TGTGCCAGCAAGGTCGGGGGGGGCGGGATGGCTGAAGCTTTCTTT. Amino acid sequence: CASKVGGGGMAEAFF.

This clone occurred once. This chain joins TRBV2 and TRBJ1-4; no reliable D call. Looked up from germline, CDR1 is SNHLY and CDR2 is FYNNEI. The CDR3 is 12 residues long. The ends were cut back, 4 bases at V and 7 bases at J, with 7 bases in the middle. The CDR3 DNA reads TGTGCCAGCAGTGTGGTCGGTGAAAAACTGTTTTTT. Protein product: CASSVVGEKLFF.